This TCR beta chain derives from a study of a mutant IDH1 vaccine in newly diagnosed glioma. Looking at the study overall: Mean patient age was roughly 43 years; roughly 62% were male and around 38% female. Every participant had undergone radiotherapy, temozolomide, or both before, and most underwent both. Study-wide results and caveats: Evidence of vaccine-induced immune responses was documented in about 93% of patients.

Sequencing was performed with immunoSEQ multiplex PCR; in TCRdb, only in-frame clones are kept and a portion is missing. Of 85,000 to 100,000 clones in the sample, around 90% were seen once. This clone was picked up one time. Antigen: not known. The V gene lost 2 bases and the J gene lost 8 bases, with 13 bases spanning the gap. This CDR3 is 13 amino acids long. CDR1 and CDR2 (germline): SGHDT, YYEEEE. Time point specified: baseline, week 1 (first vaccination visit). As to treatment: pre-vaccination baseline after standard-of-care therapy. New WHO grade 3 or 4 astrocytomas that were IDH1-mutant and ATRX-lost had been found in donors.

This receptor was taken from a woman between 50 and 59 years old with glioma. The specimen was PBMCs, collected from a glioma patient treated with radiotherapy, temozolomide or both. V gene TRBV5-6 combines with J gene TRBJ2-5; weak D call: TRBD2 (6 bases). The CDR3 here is CASSFPLGGTQYF. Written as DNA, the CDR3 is TGTGCCAGCAGCTTCCCTTTGGGGGGTACCCAGTACTTC.